Below, one T cell receptor (beta chain) is given with its context. The antigen is unknown. V was shortened by 1 base and J by 0 bases, with 19 bases between the two germline ends. Germline CDR1 and CDR2: SGHRS and YFSETQ. The CDR3 is 18 residues long. TCRdb's table, derived via immunoSEQ multiplex PCR, lists solely in-frame clones and lacks some. This table has 2,100,000 or so clones, more than 90% appearing once. The data were obtained in a study of shared clonotypes between healthy human individuals. Points from the study as a whole: In the sorted subsets, rarefaction showed sequencing was incomplete despite large depth.

The source material was naive CD4+ T cells sorted from blood. Subset of the sample: CD45RA+ positively selected. The chain links TRBV5-1 to TRBJ1-2; D is possibly TRBD1 (6 bases). The sequence derives from a man aged 18 to 30 in good health. The CDR3: CASSLTGIPTGTNYGYTF. The CDR3, as DNA: TGCGCCAGCAGCTTGACGGGAATTCCGACAGGAACTAACTATGGCTACACCTTC.